Listed below are T cell receptor beta chains from one sample, sequenced in a study of T cells after yellow fever vaccination. TCRdb fed the 5' RACE reads into MiXCR, producing one record per CDR3 protein. This table holds about 220,000 distinct CDR3 sequences, approximately 3.2% found once. The starting material was CD4+ T cells sorted from PBMCs, obtained 10 days after the yellow fever booster vaccination. The receptors stem from a man younger than 30 who received the YFV17D yellow fever vaccine. CDR3s include the opening cysteine and the closing phenylalanine or tryptophan. The D gene is left open where the match is weak. A clone size is listed for some rows: how often the clone was seen (once, few, many), or a class if it is expanded.

v_call	d_call	j_call	clone_size	cdr3_aa	cdr3_nt
TRBV4-2	NA	TRBJ1-6	many	CASSQEPPSPLHF	TGTGCCAGCAGCCAAGAGCCTCCTTCACCCCTCCACTTT
TRBV5-1	TRBD1	TRBJ2-6	few	CATAQGAGANVLTF	TGCGCCACCGCCCAGGGGGCTGGGGCCAACGTCCTGACTTTC
TRBV6-5	TRBD1	TRBJ1-2	many	CASRFDRGGYTF	TGTGCCAGCAGATTTGACAGGGGAGGCTACACCTTC
TRBV3-1	TRBD1	TRBJ1-1	NA	CASNPRDRGLGEAFF	TGTGCCAGCAACCCTCGGGACAGGGGGCTTGGGGAAGCTTTCTTT
TRBV6-5	NA	TRBJ1-6	few	CAVGGSYNSPLHF	TGTGCGGTCGGGGGGTCCTATAATTCACCCCTCCACTTT
TRBV5-4	NA	TRBJ2-3	NA	CASSLGDRQADTQYF	TGTGCCAGCAGCTTGGGGGATCGACAAGCAGATACGCAGTATTTT
TRBV7-2	NA	TRBJ1-6	many	CASSLTASSYNSPLHF	TGTGCCAGCAGCTTGACGGCGAGCTCCTATAATTCACCCCTCCACTTT
TRBV12-3/TRBV12-4	NA	TRBJ2-2	many	CASSLRGKPTGELFF	TGTGCCAGCAGTTTGAGGGGGAAGCCCACCGGGGAGCTGTTTTTT
TRBV18	TRBD1	TRBJ2-5	NA	CASSQGQGAFETQYF	TGTGCCAGCTCACAGGGACAGGGGGCGTTTGAGACCCAGTACTTC
TRBV27	NA	TRBJ2-6	many	CASSPMVGVAGANVLTF	TGTGCCAGCAGTCCCATGGTGGGTGTCGCTGGGGCCAACGTCCTGACTTTC
TRBV3-1	NA	TRBJ2-2	many	CASSHARGLGSHTGELFF	TGTGCCAGCAGCCACGCCAGGGGACTTGGTTCGCACACCGGGGAGCTGTTTTTT
TRBV5-5	NA	TRBJ1-3	few	CASSPQGMVSGNTIYF	TGTGCCAGCAGCCCGCAGGGGATGGTATCCGGAAACACCATATATTTT
TRBV5-1	TRBD1	TRBJ1-1	many	CASSLGVNRGENTEAFF	TGCGCCAGCAGCTTGGGGGTAAACAGGGGAGAAAACACTGAAGCTTTCTTT
TRBV7-2	NA	TRBJ1-3	many	CASSLVTAGNTIYF	TGTGCCAGCAGCTTAGTAACGGCAGGAAACACCATATATTTT
TRBV6-1	TRBD1	TRBJ2-2	many	CASSGTGLKAGELFF	TGTGCCAGCAGCGGGACAGGGCTCAAGGCCGGGGAGCTGTTTTTT
TRBV12-3/TRBV12-4	NA	TRBJ1-3	few	CASSTRQNSGNTIYF	TGTGCCAGCAGCACCCGACAGAACTCTGGAAACACCATATATTTT
TRBV20-1	TRBD2	TRBJ2-7	many	CSATSGGYEQYF	TGCAGTGCTACTAGCGGGGGGTACGAGCAGTACTTC
TRBV6-2/TRBV6-3	TRBD2	TRBJ2-3	many	CASSYRMRRTSGGPQGDTQYF	TGTGCCAGCAGTTACAGGATGCGGCGGACTAGCGGGGGCCCCCAAGGAGATACGCAGTATTTT
TRBV6-2/TRBV6-3	NA	TRBJ2-2	many	CASSKGSTGELFF	TGTGCCAGCAGTAAAGGGAGCACCGGGGAGCTGTTTTTT
TRBV6-2/TRBV6-3	NA	TRBJ2-5	few	CASRRYRDLQETQYF	TGTGCCAGCAGAAGGTACCGGGACCTCCAAGAGACCCAGTACTTC
TRBV19	NA	TRBJ1-2	few	CASSMRRANYGYTF	TGTGCCAGTAGTATGCGGAGGGCTAACTATGGCTACACCTTC
TRBV20-1	NA	TRBJ1-1	NA	CSAREEADTEAFF	TGCAGTGCTAGAGAAGAAGCGGACACTGAAGCTTTCTTT
TRBV20-1	TRBD1	TRBJ2-3	many	CSARQGGDTQYF	TGCAGTGCTCGACAGGGGGGAGATACGCAGTATTTT
TRBV7-2	NA	TRBJ1-5	few	CASSLAGPSLEPQHF	TGTGCCAGCAGCTTAGCGGGGCCAAGCCTCGAGCCCCAGCATTTT
TRBV7-9	NA	TRBJ2-3	many	CASSLYLGSRDTDTQYF	TGTGCCAGCAGCTTATATCTGGGGAGTCGCGACACAGATACGCAGTATTTT
TRBV3-1	NA	TRBJ2-4	many	CASSQPRDYKNIQYF	TGTGCCAGCAGCCAACCCCGGGATTATAAGAACATTCAGTACTTC
TRBV7-6	TRBD2	TRBJ2-1	many	CASRLTLADNEQFF	TGTGCCAGCAGGCTGACCCTAGCGGACAATGAGCAGTTCTTC
TRBV7-2	TRBD2	TRBJ2-1	many	CASSQSPQRGGGGEQFF	TGTGCCAGCAGCCAATCCCCCCAGCGGGGGGGCGGGGGTGAGCAGTTCTTC
TRBV20-1	TRBD2	TRBJ2-1	NA	CSARRSSGGSYNEQFF	TGCAGTGCTAGAAGATCTAGCGGGGGGTCCTACAATGAGCAGTTCTTC
TRBV6-5	NA	TRBJ1-4	few	CASSYRGARLEKLFF	TGTGCCAGCAGTTACCGCGGGGCACGCCTTGAAAAACTGTTTTTT
TRBV7-2	TRBD2	TRBJ2-5	NA	CASSLWGRGQETQYF	TGTGCCAGCAGCCTCTGGGGGAGGGGACAAGAGACCCAGTACTTC
TRBV5-1	TRBD2	TRBJ2-3	many	CASSFGGGPSTDTQYF	TGCGCCAGCAGCTTCGGGGGGGGGCCGAGCACAGATACGCAGTATTTT
TRBV29-1	TRBD1	TRBJ1-2	few	CSDEGAYGYTF	TGCAGCGATGAGGGGGCTTATGGCTACACCTTC
TRBV12-3/TRBV12-4	TRBD2	TRBJ2-3	many	CASTLGLAGGSDTQYF	TGTGCCAGCACCCTGGGACTAGCGGGGGGTTCAGATACGCAGTATTTT
TRBV4-3	TRBD1	TRBJ2-2	few	CASSQGQLTGELFF	TGCGCCAGCAGCCAGGGACAGCTGACCGGGGAGCTGTTTTTT
TRBV19	NA	TRBJ1-5	many	CASSIGSFSGQPQHF	TGTGCCAGTAGTATCGGCTCATTTTCGGGGCAGCCCCAGCATTTT
TRBV20-1	TRBD1	TRBJ2-3	few	CSALQGAADTQYF	TGCAGTGCCCTACAGGGGGCGGCAGATACGCAGTATTTT
TRBV29-1	NA	TRBJ2-5	few	CSVFPGGETQYF	TGCAGCGTGTTCCCCGGGGGTGAGACCCAGTACTTC
TRBV24-1	NA	TRBJ1-2	many	CATSDYWTGRNYGYTF	TGTGCCACCAGTGATTATTGGACGGGACGTAACTATGGCTACACCTTC
TRBV6-5	TRBD1	TRBJ2-5	few	CASRTGGSETQYF	TGTGCCAGCAGAACAGGGGGCTCAGAGACCCAGTACTTC
TRBV4-3	TRBD1	TRBJ1-6	NA	CASSQDGAGGGSPLHF	TGCGCCAGCAGCCAAGACGGAGCAGGGGGGGGATCACCCCTCCACTTT
TRBV2	NA	TRBJ2-6	few	CASSPPAGSGANVLTF	TGTGCCAGCAGTCCCCCAGCAGGATCTGGGGCCAACGTCCTGACTTTC
TRBV28	TRBD2	TRBJ2-2	NA	CASRRGDTGELFF	TGTGCCAGCAGGCGGGGGGACACCGGGGAGCTGTTTTTT
TRBV6-5	NA	TRBJ1-1	many	CASSWGGYTEAFF	TGTGCCAGCAGTTGGGGGGGTTACACTGAAGCTTTCTTT
TRBV4-2	NA	TRBJ1-2	few	CASSQVAEANYGYTF	TGTGCCAGCAGCCAAGTGGCAGAAGCTAACTATGGCTACACCTTC
TRBV6-1	NA	TRBJ2-1	many	CASSEVYEQFF	TGTGCCAGCAGTGAAGTGTATGAGCAGTTCTTC
TRBV18	TRBD1	TRBJ2-2	few	CASRTGATKPGELFF	TGTGCCAGCCGAACAGGGGCAACGAAACCCGGGGAGCTGTTTTTT
TRBV27	TRBD1	TRBJ2-3	many	CASSPRTGVVGTQYF	TGTGCCAGCAGTCCACGGACAGGGGTGGTAGGTACGCAGTATTTT
TRBV28	TRBD1	TRBJ1-2	NA	CASSIGTGTNYGYTF	TGTGCCAGCAGCATCGGGACAGGGACCAACTATGGCTACACCTTC
TRBV3-1	TRBD2	TRBJ2-1	many	CASSQDLRGGPMDEQFF	TGTGCCAGCAGCCAAGATCTCCGGGGGGGGCCTATGGATGAGCAGTTCTTC
TRBV7-6	TRBD2	TRBJ2-1	NA	CASSLANSAGGPQEQFF	TGTGCCAGCAGCTTAGCGAATTCAGCGGGGGGGCCACAGGAGCAGTTCTTC
TRBV9	NA	TRBJ2-1	many	CASSRTSAWEQFF	TGTGCCAGCAGTCGGACGTCGGCGTGGGAGCAGTTCTTC